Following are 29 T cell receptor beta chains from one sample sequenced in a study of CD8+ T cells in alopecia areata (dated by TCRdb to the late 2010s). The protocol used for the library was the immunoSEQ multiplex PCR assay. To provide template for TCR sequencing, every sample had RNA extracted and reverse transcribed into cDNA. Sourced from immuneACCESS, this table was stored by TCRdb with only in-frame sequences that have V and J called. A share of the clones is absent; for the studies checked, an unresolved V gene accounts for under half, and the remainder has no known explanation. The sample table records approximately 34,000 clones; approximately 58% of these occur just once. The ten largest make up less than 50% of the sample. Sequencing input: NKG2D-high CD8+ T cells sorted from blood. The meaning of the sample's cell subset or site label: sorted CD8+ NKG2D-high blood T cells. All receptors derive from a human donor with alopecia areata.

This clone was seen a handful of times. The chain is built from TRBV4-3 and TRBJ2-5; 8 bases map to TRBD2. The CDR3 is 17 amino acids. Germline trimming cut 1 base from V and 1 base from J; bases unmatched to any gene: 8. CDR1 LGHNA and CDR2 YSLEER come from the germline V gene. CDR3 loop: CASSQVYRGGPQETQYF. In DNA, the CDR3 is TGCGCCAGCAGCCAAGTTTATCGGGGGGGCCCCCAAGAGACCCAGTACTTC.

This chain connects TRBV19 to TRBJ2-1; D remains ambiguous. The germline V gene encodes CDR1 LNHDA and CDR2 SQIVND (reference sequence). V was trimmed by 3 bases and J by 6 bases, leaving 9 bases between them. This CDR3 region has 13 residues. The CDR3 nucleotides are TGTGCCAGTAGTATGGGCTACTTCAATGAGCAGTTCTTC. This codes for CASSMGYFNEQFF.

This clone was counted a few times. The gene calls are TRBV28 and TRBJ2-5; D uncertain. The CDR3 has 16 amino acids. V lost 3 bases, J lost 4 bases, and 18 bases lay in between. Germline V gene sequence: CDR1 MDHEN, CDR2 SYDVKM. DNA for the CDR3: TGTGCCAGCAGTTTCCCGACCTCCGGGTCCTTAGAGACCCAGTACTTC. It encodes CASSFPTSGSLETQYF.

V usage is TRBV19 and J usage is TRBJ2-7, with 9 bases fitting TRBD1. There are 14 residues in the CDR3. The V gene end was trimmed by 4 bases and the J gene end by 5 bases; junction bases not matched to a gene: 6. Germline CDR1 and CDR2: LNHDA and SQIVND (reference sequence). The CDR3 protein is CASSTGQGKNEQYF. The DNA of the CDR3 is TGTGCCAGTAGTACAGGACAGGGGAAGAACGAGCAGTACTTC.

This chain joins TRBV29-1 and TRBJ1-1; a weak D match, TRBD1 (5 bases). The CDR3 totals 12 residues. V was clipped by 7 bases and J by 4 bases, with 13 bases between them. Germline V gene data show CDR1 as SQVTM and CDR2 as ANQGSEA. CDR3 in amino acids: CSGGRLSTEAFF. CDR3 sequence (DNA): TGCAGCGGGGGACGGTTGAGCACTGAAGCTTTCTTT.

The CDR3 nucleotides read TGTGCCAGCAGTTCCGGGACAGGGTTCGGGGAGCTGTTTTTT. Translated: CASSSGTGFGELFF. V gene TRBV27 combines with J gene TRBJ2-2, with 9 bases aligning to TRBD1. The CDR3 extends over 14 amino acids. The ends lost 4 bases at V and 7 bases at J; junction bases unmatched: 4. Germline-derived CDR1 and CDR2 are MNHEY and SMNVEV (reference sequence).

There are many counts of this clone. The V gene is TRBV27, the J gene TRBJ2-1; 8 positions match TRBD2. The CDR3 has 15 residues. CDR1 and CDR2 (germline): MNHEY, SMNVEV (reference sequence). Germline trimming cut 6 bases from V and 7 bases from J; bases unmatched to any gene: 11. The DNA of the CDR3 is TGTGCCAGCAGCTGGGTTAGCGGGACTAGAAATGAGCAGTTCTTC. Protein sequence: CASSWVSGTRNEQFF.

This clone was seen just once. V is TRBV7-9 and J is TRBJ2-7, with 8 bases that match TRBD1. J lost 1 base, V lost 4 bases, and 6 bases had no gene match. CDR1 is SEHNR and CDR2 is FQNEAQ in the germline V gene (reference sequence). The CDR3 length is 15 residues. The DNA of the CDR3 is TGTGCCAGCAGCTACCCTACAGGGGGTTCCTACGAGCAGTACTTC. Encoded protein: CASSYPTGGSYEQYF.

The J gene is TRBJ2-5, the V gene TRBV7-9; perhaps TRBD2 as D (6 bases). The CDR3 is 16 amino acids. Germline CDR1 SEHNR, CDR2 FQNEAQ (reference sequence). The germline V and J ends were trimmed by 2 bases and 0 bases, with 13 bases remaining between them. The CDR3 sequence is CASSLSGLGYQETQYF. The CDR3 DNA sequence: TGTGCCAGCAGCTTAAGCGGGTTGGGCTACCAAGAGACCCAGTACTTC.

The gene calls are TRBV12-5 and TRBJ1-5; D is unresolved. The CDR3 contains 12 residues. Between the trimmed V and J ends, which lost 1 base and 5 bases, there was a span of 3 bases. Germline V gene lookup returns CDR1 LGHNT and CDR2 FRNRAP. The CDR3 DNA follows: TGTGCTAGTGGTTTGGGACATCAGCCCCAGCATTTT. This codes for CASGLGHQPQHF.

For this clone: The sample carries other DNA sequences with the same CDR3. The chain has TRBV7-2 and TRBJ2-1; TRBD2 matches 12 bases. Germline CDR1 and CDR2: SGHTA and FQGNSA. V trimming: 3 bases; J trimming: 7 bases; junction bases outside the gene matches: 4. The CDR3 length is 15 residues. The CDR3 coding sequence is TGTGCCAGCAGCTTGACTAGCGGGAGACTTAATGAGCAGTTCTTC. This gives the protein CASSLTSGRLNEQFF.

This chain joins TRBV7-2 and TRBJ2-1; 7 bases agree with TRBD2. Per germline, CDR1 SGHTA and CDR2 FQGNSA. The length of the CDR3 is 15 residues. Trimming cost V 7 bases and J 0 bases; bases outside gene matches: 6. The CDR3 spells CASKKRGSSYNEQFF. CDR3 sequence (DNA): TGTGCCAGCAAAAAGCGGGGCTCCTCCTACAATGAGCAGTTCTTC. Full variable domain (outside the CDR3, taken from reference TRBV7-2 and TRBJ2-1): GAGVSQSPSNKVTEKGKDVELRCDPISGHTALYWYRQSLGQGLEFLIYFQGNSAPDKSGLPSDRFSAERTGGSVSTLTIQRTQQEDSAVYLCASKKRGSSYNEQFFGPGTRLTVL.

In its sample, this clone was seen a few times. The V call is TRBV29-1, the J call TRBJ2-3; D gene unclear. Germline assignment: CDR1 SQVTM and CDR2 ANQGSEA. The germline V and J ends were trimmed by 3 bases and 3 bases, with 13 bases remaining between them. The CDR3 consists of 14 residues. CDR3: CSVEAALTTDTQYF. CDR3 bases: TGCAGCGTTGAGGCAGCCTTAACAACAGATACGCAGTATTTT.

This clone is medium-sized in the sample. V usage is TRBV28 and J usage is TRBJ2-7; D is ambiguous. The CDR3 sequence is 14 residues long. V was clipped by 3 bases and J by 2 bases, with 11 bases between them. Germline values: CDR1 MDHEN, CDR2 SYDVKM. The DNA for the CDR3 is TGTGCCAGCAGTTTGGAAGCAGGAGCCTACGAGCAGTACTTC. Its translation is CASSLEAGAYEQYF.

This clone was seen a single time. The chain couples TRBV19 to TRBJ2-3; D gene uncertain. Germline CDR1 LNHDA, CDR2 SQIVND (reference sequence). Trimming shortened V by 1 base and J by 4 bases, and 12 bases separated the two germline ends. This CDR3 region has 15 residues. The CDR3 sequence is CASSIGDGFPDTQYF. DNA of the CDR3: TGTGCCAGTAGTATAGGTGACGGGTTCCCAGATACGCAGTATTTT.

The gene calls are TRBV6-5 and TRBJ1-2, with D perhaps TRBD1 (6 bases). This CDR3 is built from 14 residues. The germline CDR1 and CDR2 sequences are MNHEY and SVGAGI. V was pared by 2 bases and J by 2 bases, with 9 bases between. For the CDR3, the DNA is TGTGCCAGCAGTTACCAGGGGCTCAACTATGGCTACACCTTC. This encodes CASSYQGLNYGYTF.

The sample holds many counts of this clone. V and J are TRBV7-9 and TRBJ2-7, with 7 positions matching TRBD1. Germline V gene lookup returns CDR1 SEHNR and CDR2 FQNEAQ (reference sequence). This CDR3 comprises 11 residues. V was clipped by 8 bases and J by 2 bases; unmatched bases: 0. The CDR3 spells CASQGAYEQYF. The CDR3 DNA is TGTGCCAGCCAGGGGGCCTACGAGCAGTACTTC. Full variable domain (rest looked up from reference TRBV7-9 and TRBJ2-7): DTGVSQNPRHKITKRGQNVTFRCDPISEHNRLYWYRQTLGQGPEFLTYFQNEAQLEKSRLLSDRFSAERPKGSFSTLEIQRTEQGDSAMYLCASQGAYEQYFGPGTRLTVT.

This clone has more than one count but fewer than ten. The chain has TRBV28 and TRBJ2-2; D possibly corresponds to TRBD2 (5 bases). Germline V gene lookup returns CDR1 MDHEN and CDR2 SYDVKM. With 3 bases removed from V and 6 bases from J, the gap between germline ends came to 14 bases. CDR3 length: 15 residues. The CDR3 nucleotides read TGTGCCAGCAGTTTGCGAGGGATATTGTCCGGGGAGCTGTTTTTT. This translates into CASSLRGILSGELFF. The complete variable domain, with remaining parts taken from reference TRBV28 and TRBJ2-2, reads DVKVTQSSRYLVKRTGEKVFLECVQDMDHENMFWYRQDPGLGLRLIYFSYDVKMKEKGDIPEGYSVSREKKERFSLILESASTNQTSMYLCASSLRGILSGELFFGEGSRLTVL.

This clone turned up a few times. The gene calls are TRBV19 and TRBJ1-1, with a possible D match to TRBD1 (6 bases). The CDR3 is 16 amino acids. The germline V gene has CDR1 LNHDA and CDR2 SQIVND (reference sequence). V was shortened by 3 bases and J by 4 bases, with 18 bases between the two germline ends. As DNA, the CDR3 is TGTGCCAGTAGTATCGGCCTGGGTGGGGGCGGCACTGAAGCTTTCTTT. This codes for CASSIGLGGGGTEAFF.

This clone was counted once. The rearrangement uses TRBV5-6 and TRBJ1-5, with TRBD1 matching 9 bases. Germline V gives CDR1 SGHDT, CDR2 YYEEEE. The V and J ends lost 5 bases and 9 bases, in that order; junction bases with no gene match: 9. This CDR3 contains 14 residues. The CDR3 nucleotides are TGTGCCAGCAGTTCGGACAGGGGTGGGTGGCCCCAGCATTTT. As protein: CASSSDRGGWPQHF.

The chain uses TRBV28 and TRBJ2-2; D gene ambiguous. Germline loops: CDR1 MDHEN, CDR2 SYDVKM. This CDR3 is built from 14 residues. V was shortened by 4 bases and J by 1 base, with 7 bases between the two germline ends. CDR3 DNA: TGTGCCAGCAGTTCAACATTGAACACCGGGGAGCTGTTTTTT. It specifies CASSSTLNTGELFF.

The CDR3 reads CASSSRTSGNNEQFF. Written as DNA, the CDR3 is TGTGCCAGCAGCTCAAGGACTAGCGGAAACAATGAGCAGTTCTTC. The chain couples TRBV11-2 to TRBJ2-1, with 10 bases aligning to TRBD2. CDR1 is SGHAT, CDR2 FQNNGV, per germline. The CDR3 runs 15 residues. V lost 4 bases and J lost 5; bases outside the gene matches: 5.

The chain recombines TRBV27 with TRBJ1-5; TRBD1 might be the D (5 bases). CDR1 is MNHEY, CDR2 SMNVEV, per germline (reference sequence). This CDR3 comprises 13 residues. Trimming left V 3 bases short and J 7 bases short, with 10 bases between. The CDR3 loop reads CASSLGRAQPQHF. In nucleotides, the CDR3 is TGTGCCAGCAGTTTGGGCAGGGCCCAGCCCCAGCATTTT.

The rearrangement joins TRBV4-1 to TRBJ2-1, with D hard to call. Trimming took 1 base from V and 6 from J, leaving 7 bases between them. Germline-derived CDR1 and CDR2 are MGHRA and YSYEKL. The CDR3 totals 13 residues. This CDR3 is CASSQGPVNEQFF. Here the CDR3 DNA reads TGCGCCAGCAGCCAAGGCCCGGTCAATGAGCAGTTCTTC.

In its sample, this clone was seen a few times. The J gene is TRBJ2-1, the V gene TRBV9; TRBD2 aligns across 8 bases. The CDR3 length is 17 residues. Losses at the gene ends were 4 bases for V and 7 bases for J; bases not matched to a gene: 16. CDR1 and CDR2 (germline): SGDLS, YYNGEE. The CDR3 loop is CASSPGGSYLAGNEQFF. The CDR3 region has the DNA TGTGCCAGCAGCCCGGGGGGGAGTTACCTCGCTGGGAATGAGCAGTTCTTC. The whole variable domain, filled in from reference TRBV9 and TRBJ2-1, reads DSGVTQTPKHLITATGQRVTLRCSPRSGDLSVYWYQQSLDQGLQFLIQYYNGEERAKGNILERFSAQQFPDLHSELNLSSLELGDSALYFCASSPGGSYLAGNEQFFGPGTRLTVL.

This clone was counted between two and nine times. CDR3 amino acids: CSVRVGTGAYEQYF. The CDR3 DNA follows: TGCAGCGTCCGAGTCGGGACAGGGGCCTACGAGCAGTACTTC. V and J are TRBV29-1 and TRBJ2-7, with 10 bases aligning to TRBD1. Germline V CDR1 and CDR2: SQVTM, ANQGSEA. The CDR3 covers 14 residues. Trimming removed 6 bases from V and 2 bases from J; junction bases left unmatched: 7.

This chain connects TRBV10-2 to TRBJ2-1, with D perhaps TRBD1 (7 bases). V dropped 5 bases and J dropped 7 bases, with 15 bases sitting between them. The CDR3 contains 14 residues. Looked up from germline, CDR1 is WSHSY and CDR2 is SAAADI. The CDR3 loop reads CASSSGGYRNEQFF. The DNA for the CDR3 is TGCGCCAGCAGTTCAGGGGGGTATCGGAATGAGCAGTTCTTC.

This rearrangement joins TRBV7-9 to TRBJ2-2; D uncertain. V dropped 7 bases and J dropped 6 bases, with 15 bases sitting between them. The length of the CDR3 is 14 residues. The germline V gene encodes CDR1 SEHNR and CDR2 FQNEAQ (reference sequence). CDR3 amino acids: CASIGSIPPGELFF. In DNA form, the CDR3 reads TGTGCCAGCATTGGGTCCATACCACCCGGGGAGCTGTTTTTT. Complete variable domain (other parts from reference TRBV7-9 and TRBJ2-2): DTGVSQNPRHKITKRGQNVTFRCDPISEHNRLYWYRQTLGQGPEFLTYFQNEAQLEKSRLLSDRFSAERPKGSFSTLEIQRTEQGDSAMYLCASIGSIPPGELFFGEGSRLTVL.

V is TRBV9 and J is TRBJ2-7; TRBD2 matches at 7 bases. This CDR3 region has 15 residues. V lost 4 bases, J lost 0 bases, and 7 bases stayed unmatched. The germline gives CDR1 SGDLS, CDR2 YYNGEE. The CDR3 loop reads CASSPSPSGSYEQYF. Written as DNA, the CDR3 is TGTGCCAGCAGCCCCTCCCCTAGCGGCTCCTACGAGCAGTACTTC. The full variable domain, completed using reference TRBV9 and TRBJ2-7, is DSGVTQTPKHLITATGQRVTLRCSPRSGDLSVYWYQQSLDQGLQFLIQYYNGEERAKGNILERFSAQQFPDLHSELNLSSLELGDSALYFCASSPSPSGSYEQYFGPGTRLTVT.